The 5 T cell receptor beta chains given below trace back to one sample, sequenced in a study of beta chain features in type 1 diabetes. Whole-study findings and limits: Researchers report that Type 1 diabetes patients had moderately but significantly shorter TCRB CDR3s across all four CD4+ subsets.

Reverse transcription of all isolated RNA meant that expressed TCRB transcripts were sequenced. Sequenced by immunoSEQ multiplex PCR; TCRdb stores in-frame clones only, minus some. The sample yields about 280,000 clones, approximately 16% seen once. The antigens for these receptors are not known. What was sequenced was naive CD4+ T cells from blood. These receptors originate from a man between 18 and 35 years old with type 1 diabetes.

The rearrangement uses TRBV11-2 and TRBJ2-4, with D maybe TRBD2 (6 bases). Trimming cost V 5 bases and J 10 bases, with 18 bases left between them. The CDR3 length is 14 residues. The germline V gene encodes CDR1 SGHAT and CDR2 FQNNGV. CDR3 protein: CASSLGTLLNIQYF. CDR3 bases: TGTGCCAGCAGCCTCGGGACTCTCTTGAATATTCAGTACTTC.

This clone turned up a few times. Other DNA sequences of this sample code for an identical CDR3. The V gene is TRBV2, the J gene TRBJ2-3; D unclear. Germline lookup yields CDR1 SNHLY and CDR2 FYNNEI. The ends were cut back, 4 bases at V and 6 bases at J, with 5 bases in the middle. The CDR3 spans 11 residues. DNA for the CDR3: TGTGCCAGCAGTGCTACGGATACGCAGTATTTT. Its translation is CASSATDTQYF.

With respect to this clone: Other DNA sequences in the same sample also yield this CDR3. This chain joins TRBV7-2 and TRBJ2-7; D might be TRBD2 (6 bases). This CDR3 has 14 residues. Per the germline V gene, CDR1 is SGHTA and CDR2 is FQGNSA. Trimming took off 5 bases at V and 4 bases at J, with 15 bases between the two ends. CDR3 protein: CASSLGSGTYEQYF. In DNA form, the CDR3 reads TGTGCCAGCAGCCTTGGTTCCGGGACTTACGAGCAGTACTTC.

The CDR3 region is CAIDSYYGYTF. The DNA for the CDR3 is TGTGCTATCGACAGCTACTATGGCTACACCTTC. This rearrangement joins TRBV7-9 to TRBJ1-2; maybe TRBD1 (5 bases). The CDR3 contains 11 residues. Germline V CDR1 and CDR2: SEHNR, FQNEAQ (reference sequence).

This clone was counted only a few times. The V and J genes are TRBV13 and TRBJ2-1; 8 bases align to TRBD2. Trimming at V came to 3 bases and at J to 3 bases, leaving 4 bases not matched to a gene. There are 15 residues in the CDR3. The germline CDR1 and CDR2 sequences are PRHDT and FYEKMQ (reference sequence). The CDR3 is CASSFGTRGYNEQFF. CDR3 nucleotides: TGTGCCAGCAGCTTTGGGACTAGGGGCTACAATGAGCAGTTCTTC.